Sequencing of this TCR beta chain was carried out in a study of shared clonotypes between healthy human individuals. Assay execution proceeded at the deep level. The repertoire was sequenced with immunoSEQ multiplex PCR; TCRdb's copy has only in-frame clones and lacks some. The profile shows 560,000 or so clones, approximately 96% of them singletons. The germline V gene encodes CDR1 MNHEY and CDR2 SVGAGI. V gave up 6 bases and J gave up 7 bases; unmatched junction bases: 9. The CDR3 is made up of 15 amino acids. The naive CD8 population came from CD45RO-negative cells selected for CCR7, without terminally differentiated effector memory CD45RA+ cells.

Sequencing input: naive CD8+ T cells sorted from blood. The chain links TRBV6-5 to TRBJ2-1; 10 bases line up with TRBD1. The clonotype comes from a woman aged 25 to 39 in good health. CDR3 sequence (DNA): TGTGCCAGCAGCCCGTTAGGGACAGGGGTAAATGAGCAGTTCTTC. Translating gives CASSPLGTGVNEQFF.